The next 7 T cell receptor beta chains were all read from a single sample in a study of blood T cell repertoires in COVID-19. Clones were read by immunoSEQ multiplex PCR, and TCRdb kept only the in-frame ones, dropping some. The table lists roughly 180,000 clones, 85% to 90% of them singletons. The source material was peripheral blood. The receptors were sampled from a woman aged 55-69 years with acute or convalescent COVID-19.

This chain joins TRBV29-1 and TRBJ2-5; TRBD2 aligns across 11 bases. The germline gives CDR1 SQVTM, CDR2 ANQGSEA. With 7 bases clipped from V and 1 base from J, the junction kept 8 bases outside the gene matches. The CDR3 sequence is 15 residues long. CDR3 amino acids: CSARPGLAAQETQYF. The CDR3 nucleotides read TGCAGCGCTCGGCCGGGACTAGCGGCCCAAGAGACCCAGTACTTC.

With regard to this clone: The sample contains more than one DNA sequence encoding this CDR3. The chain combines TRBV11-3 with TRBJ1-2; no reliable D call. The V end was cut by 0 bases, the J end by 3 bases, with 8 bases between. Germline V gene lookup returns CDR1 SGHNT and CDR2 YENEEA. The CDR3 sequence is 14 residues long. CDR3 DNA: TGTGCCAGCAGCTTAGAAGCCGGTGACTATGGCTACACCTTC. Translation: CASSLEAGDYGYTF.

This rearrangement joins TRBV21-1 to TRBJ1-1. TRBV21-1 is flagged as a pseudogene. The CDR3 runs 15 residues. CDR3 bases: TGTGCCAGCAGCCGACATTCCGCGGGCGCATATGAAGCTTTCTTT. Translating it yields CASSRHSAGAYEAFF.

V and J are TRBV15 and TRBJ2-5, with TRBD2 matching over 11 bases. The trim removed 2 bases at V and 5 bases at J, leaving 4 bases unmatched. Germline assignment: CDR1 LNHNV and CDR2 YYDKDF (reference sequence). The CDR3 runs to 15 residues. The chain's CDR3 is CATSRIAGGPETQYF. The CDR3 DNA reads TGTGCCACCAGCAGAATAGCGGGAGGGCCGGAGACCCAGTACTTC.

V gene TRBV5-1 combines with J gene TRBJ1-1; no definite D call. V gave up 0 bases and J gave up 8 bases, with 14 bases separating them. This CDR3 has 14 amino acids. CDR1 and CDR2 (germline): SGHRS, YFSETQ. CDR3 in amino acids: CASSLEVGRSEAFF. As DNA, the CDR3 is TGCGCCAGCAGCTTGGAAGTCGGCAGGTCCGAAGCTTTCTTT. Complete variable domain (other parts from reference TRBV5-1 and TRBJ1-1): KAGVTQTPRYLIKTRGQQVTLSCSPISGHRSVSWYQQTPGQGLQFLFEYFSETQRNKGNFPGRFSGRQFSNSRSEMNVSTLELGDSALYLCASSLEVGRSEAFFGQGTRLTVV.

The CDR3 region has the DNA TGCGCCAGCAGCGCCGGACAGGGACTTGAAAAACTGTTTTTT. This translates into CASSAGQGLEKLFF. This chain connects TRBV5-1 to TRBJ1-4, with TRBD1 matching over 8 bases. V lost 4 bases and J lost 7; bases outside the gene matches: 6. Germline values: CDR1 SGHRS, CDR2 YFSETQ. CDR3 length: 14 amino acids.

The gene calls are TRBV20-1 and TRBJ2-2; 7 positions agree with TRBD2. Germline values: CDR1 DFQATT, CDR2 SNEGSKA (reference sequence). The CDR3 covers 11 residues. CDR3 coding DNA: TGCGCCGCGGGGGTGGGCGGGGAGCTGTTTTTT. It is translated as CAAGVGGELFF.